Shown below are 20 T cell receptor beta chains from a single sample sequenced in a study of shared clonotypes between healthy human individuals. Sequencing used immunoSEQ multiplex PCR; TCRdb keeps in-frame clones, though not all of them. Counted here are about 120,000 clones, about 70% occurring once; the ten biggest clones make up over 20%. Sequences were obtained from memory CD8+ T cells sorted from blood. Subset reported: CD45RO+ cells pooled with CCR7-negative TemRA cells. The receptors derive from a woman aged 25 to 39 in good health.

The chain uses TRBV7-9 and TRBJ2-5; TRBD1 agrees at 9 bases. The germline gives CDR1 SEHNR, CDR2 FQNEAQ (reference sequence). CDR3 length equals 14 residues. Trimming removed 8 bases from V and 0 bases from J; junction bases left unmatched: 4. The CDR3 region is CASGQGKYQETQYF. As DNA, the CDR3 is TGTGCCAGCGGACAGGGGAAATACCAAGAGACCCAGTACTTC.

This clone came up a few times. V usage is TRBV7-9 and J usage is TRBJ1-2; unclear D gene. Trimming removed 4 bases at V and 4 bases at J, with 1 base between. This CDR3 has 10 residues. CDR1 and CDR2 from the germline V gene are SEHNR and FQNEAQ (reference sequence). In DNA form, the CDR3 reads TGTGCCAGCAGCTCCTATGGCTACACCTTC. Translated: CASSSYGYTF.

The rearrangement links TRBV10-3 to TRBJ1-1, with D perhaps matching TRBD1 (5 bases). The germline CDR1 and CDR2 sequences are ENHRY and SYGVKD. Trimming cost V 2 bases and J 4 bases, with 11 bases left between them. The length of the CDR3 is 14 residues. The CDR3 region has the DNA TGTGCCATCAGTGAGGGACACCTTCGCACTGAAGCTTTCTTT. It translates to CAISEGHLRTEAFF.

The J gene is TRBJ2-6, the V gene TRBV4-2, with 9 bases matching TRBD2. Germline CDR1 LGHNA, CDR2 YNFKEQ. With V trimmed by 1 base and J by 0 bases, 13 bases remained unmatched. The CDR3 loop spans 21 amino acids. CDR3 sequence (DNA): TGTGCCAGCAGCCAAGGTAGTCTAGCGGGAATATTGGGCTCTGGGGCCAACGTCCTGACTTTC. Translating it yields CASSQGSLAGILGSGANVLTF.

This clone was observed at least ten times. This chain joins TRBV13 and TRBJ2-1; D not certain. The V gene's germline CDR1 is PRHDT and CDR2 FYEKMQ (reference sequence). V dropped 1 base and J dropped 5 bases, with 6 bases sitting between them. This CDR3 is 13 amino acids long. The CDR3 protein is CASSLDSNNEQFF. In DNA, the CDR3 is TGTGCCAGCAGCTTAGACTCGAACAATGAGCAGTTCTTC.

This clone occurred many times. At one end the junction does not follow the germline gene, possibly because of a read error. The chain has TRBV7-8 and TRBJ2-1; 10 bases match TRBD1. The germline gives CDR1 SGHVS, CDR2 FQNEAQ. The CDR3 sequence is 15 residues long. CDR3 in amino acids: CASRLDRGPGQEQFF. The CDR3 region has the DNA TGTGCCAGCAGATTAGACAGGGGGCCGGGACAAGAGCAGTTCTTC.

The V and J genes are TRBV5-4 and TRBJ2-3; TRBD2 might be the D (6 bases). Trimming pared 0 bases from V and 1 base from J, leaving 15 bases between. This CDR3 has 17 amino acids. Germline V gene data show CDR1 as SGHNT and CDR2 as YYREEE (reference sequence). The CDR3 sequence: CASSLATSSGGTDTQYF. The CDR3, as DNA: TGTGCCAGCAGCTTGGCCACGTCCTCGGGGGGCACAGATACGCAGTATTTT.

The J gene is TRBJ1-5, the V gene TRBV28, with D perhaps matching TRBD1 (5 bases). CDR3 size: 13 residues. Per the germline V gene, CDR1 is MDHEN and CDR2 is SYDVKM. Trimming stripped 5 bases from V and 7 bases from J, with 12 bases between. This CDR3 reads CASSLLRGQPQHF. The CDR3 bases are TGTGCCAGCAGTCTTCTCCGGGGGCAGCCCCAGCATTTT. The full variable domain, its missing parts supplied by reference TRBV28 and TRBJ1-5, is DVKVTQSSRYLVKRTGEKVFLECVQDMDHENMFWYRQDPGLGLRLIYFSYDVKMKEKGDIPEGYSVSREKKERFSLILESASTNQTSMYLCASSLLRGQPQHFGDGTRLSIL.

The CDR3 sequence: CASRAWGGANTEAFF. CDR3 in DNA: TGTGCCAGCAGAGCGTGGGGGGGGGCTAACACTGAAGCTTTCTTT. The V and J genes are TRBV25-1 and TRBJ1-1; tentatively, D is TRBD1 (6 bases). Per the germline V gene, CDR1 is MGHDK and CDR2 is SYGVNS. Trimming removed 6 bases at V and 2 bases at J, with 16 bases between. The CDR3 totals 15 residues.

The J gene is TRBJ2-1, the V gene TRBV2; D possibly uses TRBD1 or TRBD2 (5 bases each). The germline CDR1 and CDR2 sequences are SNHLY and FYNNEI. The CDR3 covers 13 residues. V was shortened by 4 bases and J by 6 bases, with 10 bases between the two germline ends. The CDR3 region is CASSGGWANEQFF. The DNA for the CDR3 is TGTGCCAGCAGTGGGGGGTGGGCCAATGAGCAGTTCTTC.

This sequence joins TRBV27 and TRBJ2-7; D possibly corresponds to TRBD1 (5 bases). There are 12 residues in the CDR3. Germline CDR1 reads MNHEY; CDR2 reads SMNVEV (reference sequence). V dropped 8 bases and J dropped 2 bases, with 10 bases sitting between them. In DNA form, the CDR3 reads TGTGCCAGCGGTCACAGGACCTACGAGCAGTACTTC. It is translated as CASGHRTYEQYF.

The chain combines TRBV29-1 with TRBJ2-1, with 7 nucleotides matching TRBD2. Germline lookup yields CDR1 SQVTM and CDR2 ANQGSEA. The CDR3 sequence is 13 residues long. V gave up 6 bases and J gave up 8 bases; unmatched junction bases: 10. This CDR3 is CSVWEGFSDEQFF. CDR3 nucleotide sequence: TGCAGCGTATGGGAGGGCTTTAGCGATGAGCAGTTCTTC.

V gene TRBV6-5 combines with J gene TRBJ2-7, with 10 bases that match TRBD2. The CDR3 covers 14 residues. Germline V gene sequence: CDR1 MNHEY, CDR2 SVGAGI. With V trimmed by 4 bases and J by 4 bases, 4 bases remained unmatched. The CDR3 coding sequence is TGTGCCAGCAGTTTGTCTAGCGGGAGTTACGAGCAGTACTTC. Translation: CASSLSSGSYEQYF.

The chain has TRBV6-5 and TRBJ1-2, with 9 bases fitting TRBD1. CDR3 length equals 14 residues. Germline V gene sequence: CDR1 MNHEY, CDR2 SVGAGI. V shed 6 bases, J shed 7 bases, and the junction held 9 bases outside the gene matches. The CDR3 protein is CASSRDREFGGYTF. The CDR3 DNA is TGTGCCAGCAGCAGGGACAGGGAATTTGGTGGCTACACCTTC.

V and J are TRBV11-2 and TRBJ2-3; TRBD1 agrees at 9 bases. V shed 5 bases and J 6 bases; nucleotides not matched to a gene: 9. Germline lookup yields CDR1 SGHAT and CDR2 FQNNGV. CDR3 size: 15 residues. CDR3 nucleotides: TGTGCCAGCAGCAAGATACAGGGGGCGCAGGATACGCAGTATTTT. Translated, it gives CASSKIQGAQDTQYF.

This rearrangement joins TRBV14 to TRBJ2-2; 16 bases align to TRBD2. Per the germline V gene, CDR1 is SGHDN and CDR2 is FVKESK. The CDR3 has 18 residues. J lost 4 bases, V lost 4 bases, and 6 bases had no gene match. The CDR3 DNA reads as TGTGCCAGCAGCCGAGGGACTAGCGGGAGGGCGATCACCGGGGAGCTGTTTTTT. Its protein is CASSRGTSGRAITGELFF.

The gene calls are TRBV2 and TRBJ1-3; no firm D call. V lost 2 bases to trimming and J lost 0 bases, with 5 bases between them. The germline V gene encodes CDR1 SNHLY and CDR2 FYNNEI. This CDR3 contains 14 residues. CDR3 loop: CASSEFISGNTIYF. CDR3 DNA sequence: TGTGCCAGCAGTGAATTTATCTCTGGAAACACCATATATTTT.

In this sample, this clone turned up many times. The V call is TRBV4-2, the J call TRBJ2-3; 7 positions match TRBD2. The germline CDR1 and CDR2 sequences are LGHNA and YNFKEQ. The CDR3 loop spans 20 amino acids. The trim removed 1 base at V and 0 bases at J, leaving 16 bases unmatched. CDR3 protein: CASSQVDGPPSGTSTDTQYF. The CDR3 DNA is TGTGCCAGCAGCCAAGTAGATGGCCCCCCTAGCGGCACTAGCACAGATACGCAGTATTTT.

This clone has just one count. Different DNA sequences within this sample yield the same CDR3. The V gene is TRBV7-9, the J gene TRBJ2-1, with no clear D. Trimming took 1 base from V and 0 from J, leaving 10 bases between them. The V gene's germline CDR1 is SEHNR and CDR2 FQNEAQ (reference sequence). The CDR3 consists of 16 residues. The CDR3 loop is CASSLGGKSSYNEQFF. As DNA, the CDR3 is TGTGCCAGCAGCTTAGGTGGCAAGAGCTCCTACAATGAGCAGTTCTTC.

This clone has a handful of counts. CDR3 region: CASRALAGGGETQYF. The DNA of the CDR3 is TGTGCCAGTAGAGCTCTAGCGGGAGGCGGGGAGACCCAGTACTTC. The V gene is TRBV19, the J gene TRBJ2-5, with TRBD2 identical over 11 bases. This CDR3 has 15 residues. With V trimmed by 6 bases and J by 5 bases, 8 bases remained unmatched. The germline CDR1 and CDR2 sequences are LNHDA and SQIVND (reference sequence).